These T cell receptor beta chains were read from a single sample in a study of blood T cell repertoires in COVID-19. This table comes from immunoSEQ multiplex PCR, and its TCRdb copy is limited to in-frame clones, with some not included. Of tens of thousands of clones in the sample, roughly 73% are singletons; the top ten hold more than 55%. Input material: peripheral blood. Every receptor here comes from an elderly man with acute or convalescent COVID-19. The CDR3 runs from the conserved cysteine through the conserved F or W. The order of the fields is D gene, J gene, clone size, V gene, CDR3 protein, CDR3 DNA. D genes are given only for firm matches. Some rows mark clone size as missing; the rest say once, few, many or name a class of expanded clone.

d_call: -
j_call: TRBJ2-7
clone_size: -
v_call: TRBV6-2/TRBV6-3
cdr3_aa: CASSPFGGEQYF
cdr3_nt: TGTGCCAGCAGTCCCTTTGGAGGGGAGCAGTACTTC

d_call: -
j_call: TRBJ1-3
clone_size: -
v_call: TRBV30
cdr3_aa: CAWKKSSGNTIYF
cdr3_nt: TGTGCCTGGAAGAAGAGCTCTGGAAACACCATATATTTT

d_call: -
j_call: TRBJ1-5
clone_size: -
v_call: TRBV19
cdr3_aa: CATSRGWTDNQPQHF
cdr3_nt: TGTGCCACCTCTAGGGGGTGGACCGACAATCAGCCCCAGCATTTT

d_call: -
j_call: TRBJ2-5
clone_size: -
v_call: TRBV7-9
cdr3_aa: CASSLASGAQETQYF
cdr3_nt: TGTGCCAGCAGCTTAGCGAGTGGGGCCCAAGAGACCCAGTACTTC

d_call: -
j_call: TRBJ2-1
clone_size: few
v_call: TRBV5-8
cdr3_aa: CASSGSRGSFYNEQFF
cdr3_nt: TGTGCCAGCAGCGGATCGAGGGGGTCCTTCTACAATGAGCAGTTCTTC

d_call: TRBD2
j_call: TRBJ2-7
clone_size: -
v_call: TRBV7-2
cdr3_aa: CASSFQRGGLPYEQYF
cdr3_nt: TGTGCCAGCAGCTTTCAGCGGGGGGGTTTACCCTACGAGCAGTACTTC

d_call: TRBD2
j_call: TRBJ2-7
clone_size: few
v_call: TRBV10-1
cdr3_aa: CATPSRLAGSSYEQYF
cdr3_nt: TGCGCCACTCCTTCCCGACTAGCGGGGTCCTCCTACGAGCAGTACTTC

d_call: -
j_call: TRBJ1-3
clone_size: few
v_call: TRBV30
cdr3_aa: CAWSQAFTSGNTIYF
cdr3_nt: TGTGCCTGGAGTCAAGCCTTTACCTCTGGAAACACCATATATTTT

d_call: -
j_call: TRBJ1-3
clone_size: -
v_call: TRBV29-1
cdr3_aa: CSVRRSSGNTIYF
cdr3_nt: TGCAGCGTGAGGAGGTCTTCTGGAAACACCATATATTTT

d_call: TRBD1
j_call: TRBJ1-5
clone_size: -
v_call: TRBV19
cdr3_aa: CASSIVTGGHQPQHF
cdr3_nt: TGTGCCAGTAGTATAGTAACAGGGGGCCATCAGCCCCAGCATTTT

d_call: -
j_call: TRBJ1-1
clone_size: -
v_call: TRBV28
cdr3_aa: CASSFGSRRALDTEAFF
cdr3_nt: TGTGCCAGCAGTTTTGGCTCCCGCAGGGCTCTCGACACTGAAGCTTTCTTT

d_call: -
j_call: TRBJ1-1
clone_size: -
v_call: TRBV12-3/TRBV12-4
cdr3_aa: CASSFGVATEAFF
cdr3_nt: TGTGCCAGCAGTTTTGGAGTGGCCACTGAAGCTTTCTTT

d_call: -
j_call: TRBJ2-1
clone_size: few
v_call: TRBV11-3
cdr3_aa: CASSLGGGGDEQFF
cdr3_nt: TGTGCCAGCAGCTTAGGAGGAGGGGGCGATGAGCAGTTCTTC

d_call: -
j_call: TRBJ2-2
clone_size: -
v_call: TRBV5-1
cdr3_aa: CASSLGSYTGELFF
cdr3_nt: TGCGCCAGCAGCTTAGGGAGTTACACCGGGGAGCTGTTTTTT

d_call: -
j_call: TRBJ2-5
clone_size: -
v_call: TRBV9
cdr3_aa: CASSVEVGRQETQYF
cdr3_nt: TGTGCCAGCAGCGTAGAGGTGGGGCGCCAAGAGACCCAGTACTTC

d_call: -
j_call: TRBJ2-1
clone_size: -
v_call: TRBV12-1
cdr3_aa: CASSFADRATSYNEQFF
cdr3_nt: TGTGCCAGCAGCTTTGCGGACAGGGCTACCTCCTACAATGAGCAGTTCTTC

d_call: TRBD2
j_call: TRBJ2-7
clone_size: -
v_call: TRBV29-1
cdr3_aa: CSVGLAVSSYEQYF
cdr3_nt: TGCAGCGTTGGACTAGCGGTAAGCTCCTACGAGCAGTACTTC

d_call: -
j_call: TRBJ2-1
clone_size: -
v_call: TRBV6-1
cdr3_aa: CASSEGGFSYYNEQFF
cdr3_nt: TGTGCCAGCAGTGAAGGCGGGTTCTCCTACTACAATGAGCAGTTCTTC

d_call: -
j_call: TRBJ2-6
clone_size: -
v_call: TRBV29-1
cdr3_aa: CSVAEQSGANVLTF
cdr3_nt: TGCAGCGTCGCCGAACAATCGGGGGCCAACGTCCTGACTTTC

d_call: TRBD2
j_call: TRBJ2-7
clone_size: few
v_call: TRBV6-5
cdr3_aa: CASSYGMAGVGYEQYF
cdr3_nt: TGTGCCAGCAGTTATGGTATGGCGGGAGTTGGGTACGAGCAGTACTTC

d_call: -
j_call: TRBJ1-3
clone_size: -
v_call: TRBV3-1/TRBV3-2
cdr3_aa: CASSQGAGFGNTIYF
cdr3_nt: TGTGCCAGCAGCCAAGGGGCAGGGTTTGGAAACACCATATATTTT

d_call: -
j_call: TRBJ2-7
clone_size: -
v_call: TRBV28
cdr3_aa: CATQRGSVREQYF
cdr3_nt: TGTGCTACACAAAGAGGCAGCGTTCGCGAGCAGTACTTC

d_call: -
j_call: TRBJ2-1
clone_size: -
v_call: TRBV28
cdr3_aa: CASSPTGSYNEQFF
cdr3_nt: TGTGCCAGCAGTCCGACAGGCTCCTACAATGAGCAGTTCTTC